One sample yielded the 11 T cell receptor beta chains listed below, sequenced in a study of blood T cell repertoires in COVID-19. Sequencing was performed with immunoSEQ multiplex PCR; in TCRdb, only in-frame clones are kept and a portion is missing. The table records 400,000 to 550,000 clones, 70% to 90% of them present only once. Sequencing was performed on PBMCs or T cells enriched from blood (not recorded which). The source of these receptors is a woman aged 18-35 years with acute COVID-19.

V is TRBV10-3 and J is TRBJ1-1; 7 bases are a match to TRBD1. Per germline, CDR1 ENHRY and CDR2 SYGVKD. CDR3 length: 14 residues. With V trimmed by 6 bases and J by 2 bases, 6 bases remained unmatched. The CDR3 DNA reads TGTGCCATCAGGCCGGGAGGGGGCAACACTGAAGCTTTCTTT. It translates to CAIRPGGGNTEAFF.

This chain joins TRBV13 and TRBJ2-1; perhaps TRBD2 as D (6 bases). Germline CDR1 PRHDT, CDR2 FYEKMQ (reference sequence). The CDR3 loop spans 15 amino acids. With 3 bases removed from V and 2 bases from J, the gap between germline ends came to 11 bases. The CDR3 reads CASSLGGSAYNEQFF. The CDR3 bases are TGTGCCAGCAGCTTGGGGGGTTCTGCCTACAATGAGCAGTTCTTC.

V is TRBV7-2 and J is TRBJ1-1; perhaps TRBD1 as D (6 bases). CDR1 SGHTA and CDR2 FQGNSA come from the germline V gene. Trimming took off 5 bases at V and 1 base at J, with 14 bases between the two ends. The CDR3 is 15 amino acids. The CDR3 region has the DNA TGTGCCAGCAGCCCGATCGGACAGAAGAACACTGAAGCTTTCTTT. Amino acid sequence: CASSPIGQKNTEAFF.

The chain combines TRBV9 with TRBJ2-2; TRBD1 matches 10 bases. This CDR3 is built from 15 residues. After removal of 5 bases from V and 3 bases from J, the junction contained 4 bases not matched to a gene. Germline V gives CDR1 SGDLS, CDR2 YYNGEE. The CDR3 DNA is TGTGCCAGCAGAAGACAGGGGGCGGACACCGGGGAGCTGTTTTTT. This translates into CASRRQGADTGELFF. The full variable domain, completed using reference TRBV9 and TRBJ2-2, is DSGVTQTPKHLITATGQRVTLRCSPRSGDLSVYWYQQSLDQGLQFLIQYYNGEERAKGNILERFSAQQFPDLHSELNLSSLELGDSALYFCASRRQGADTGELFFGEGSRLTVL.

This clone occurred a few times. The gene calls are TRBV9 and TRBJ1-3; a possible D gene is TRBD1 (5 bases). Germline V CDR1 and CDR2: SGDLS, YYNGEE. This CDR3 has 16 amino acids. The germline V and J ends were trimmed by 4 bases and 0 bases, with 14 bases remaining between them. This CDR3 is CASSPQGRVSGNTIYF. CDR3 DNA: TGTGCCAGCAGCCCCCAGGGCAGGGTCTCTGGAAACACCATATATTTT. The whole variable domain, remainder taken from reference TRBV9 and TRBJ1-3, is DSGVTQTPKHLITATGQRVTLRCSPRSGDLSVYWYQQSLDQGLQFLIQYYNGEERAKGNILERFSAQQFPDLHSELNLSSLELGDSALYFCASSPQGRVSGNTIYFGEGSWLTVV.

This clone has just one count. The CDR3 DNA reads as TGTGCCAGCAGTAATCGCGGGGGGCCTACCACAGATACGCAGTATTTT. Translated: CASSNRGGPTTDTQYF. J is TRBJ2-3 and V is TRBV27; 8 positions match TRBD2. The J segment lost 2 bases and the V segment lost 5 bases, leaving 9 bases of the junction unmatched. CDR1 and CDR2 from the germline V gene are MNHEY and SMNVEV (reference sequence). CDR3 size: 16 residues.

This clone has only one observation. The chain recombines TRBV6-6 with TRBJ1-1; D is unclear. The CDR3 extends over 14 amino acids. Deletions cut 0 bases from V and 6 bases from J, with 11 bases between. Germline CDR1 and CDR2: MNHNY and SVGAGI (reference sequence). The CDR3, as DNA: TGTGCCAGCAGTTACTCGATGATGGTAGCTGAAGCTTTCTTT. Protein: CASSYSMMVAEAFF.

J is TRBJ1-4 and V is TRBV27; maybe TRBD1 (6 bases). The germline V and J ends were trimmed by 5 bases and 0 bases, with 10 bases remaining between them. The germline CDR1 and CDR2 sequences are MNHEY and SMNVEV (reference sequence). The CDR3 sequence is 15 residues long. The CDR3 nucleotides read TGTGCCAGCAGTGTTCGACAGGCAACTAATGAAAAACTGTTTTTT. The encoded protein is CASSVRQATNEKLFF.

CDR3 DNA sequence: TGCGCCAGCAGCTTGGAAGCGGGAGGTCGGTCGGAGACCCAGTACTTC. It specifies CASSLEAGGRSETQYF. The chain combines TRBV5-1 with TRBJ2-5; 9 bases match TRBD2. Trimming at V came to 0 bases and at J to 5 bases, leaving 8 bases not matched to a gene. CDR3 length equals 16 residues. Germline V gene sequence: CDR1 SGHRS, CDR2 YFSETQ.

This clone appeared a single time. The chain combines TRBV12-2 with TRBJ2-3; TRBD2 reflects the table's D call only, with no check against the DNA. TRBV12-2 is noted as a pseudogene. The CDR3 runs 16 residues. The CDR3 DNA reads TGTGCAAGTCGCTTAGCGATAGCGGGAAGATCAGATACGCAGTATTTT. Encoded protein: CASRLAIAGRSDTQYF.

This rearrangement joins TRBV28 to TRBJ1-2, with a weak D call TRBD1 (6 bases). The V gene's germline CDR1 is MDHEN and CDR2 SYDVKM. The length of the CDR3 is 14 residues. Trimming shortened V by 6 bases and J by 8 bases, and 19 bases separated the two germline ends. The CDR3 sequence is CASSSSDRSWGYTF. CDR3 DNA sequence: TGTGCCAGCAGCAGCTCCGACAGGTCTTGGGGCTACACCTTC.